This T cell receptor beta chain was sequenced during a study of beta chain features in type 1 diabetes. V was shortened by 6 bases and J by 5 bases, with 9 bases between the two germline ends. The CDR3 contains 11 residues. Looked up from germline, CDR1 is GTSNPN and CDR2 is SVGIG (reference sequence). The entirety of the isolated RNA underwent reverse transcription, so expressed TCRB transcripts were sequenced. Profiled with immunoSEQ multiplex PCR; TCRdb holds only in-frame clones, not every one. The sample carries approximately 340,000 clones, over 12% recorded once. Using CD45RO/CCR7/CD25/CD127/CD95/CD27, CD4+ naive, central memory, regulatory and stem cell-like memory cells were sorted.

Material: naive CD4+ T cells from blood. The rearrangement uses TRBV30 and TRBJ2-3, with D unresolved. This clonotype originated in a woman in her late teens or twenties in good health. Here the CDR3 reads CACRIRDTQYF. The CDR3 DNA reads as TGTGCCTGTCGTATTAGAGATACGCAGTATTTT.